This TCR beta chain appears in the sequencing data of a study of blood T cells in healthy people across ages. Through a sample-barcoded 5' primer and a J-beta primer mix, a second PCR was run for roughly 7 to 12 cycles. From each sample, at least 3 million paired-end reads containing CDR3 were obtained. TCRdb ran MiXCR on the 5' RACE reads and lists one entry per CDR3 protein. The table lists about 1.5 million distinct CDR3 sequences, roughly 45% of them singletons. On this clonotype itself: Its antigen remains unknown.

Study findings and constraints: Researchers report that TCR beta diversity correlated strongly with naive T cell percentage. Donor CMV status, an unknown factor, possibly confounded changes in expanded clonotypes.

V trimming: 6 bases; J trimming: 3 bases; junction bases outside the gene matches: 11. This CDR3 comprises 15 residues. Per the germline V gene, CDR1 is DFQATT and CDR2 is SNEGSKA (reference sequence). This TCR derives from a woman aged 18-29 years in good health. Sequencing used blood. The gene calls are TRBV20-1 and TRBJ2-1, with 7 bases lining up with TRBD2. The CDR3 bases are TGCAGTGCAGACACAGCTAGCGGCCGCTACAATGAGCAGTTCTTC. Translation: CSADTASGRYNEQFF.